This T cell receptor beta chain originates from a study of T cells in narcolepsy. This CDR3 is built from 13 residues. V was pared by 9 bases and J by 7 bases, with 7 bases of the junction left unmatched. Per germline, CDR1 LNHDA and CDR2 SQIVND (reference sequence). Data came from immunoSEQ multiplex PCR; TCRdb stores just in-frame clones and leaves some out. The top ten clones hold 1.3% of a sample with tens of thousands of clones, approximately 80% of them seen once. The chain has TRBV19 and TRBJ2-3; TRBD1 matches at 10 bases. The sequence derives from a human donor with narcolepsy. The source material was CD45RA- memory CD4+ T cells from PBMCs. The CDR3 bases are TGTGCCAGCAGACAGGGGGCACAAAATACGCAGTATTTT. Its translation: CASRQGAQNTQYF.